The 2 T cell receptor beta chains presented below share a single source sample, sequenced in a study of shared clonotypes between healthy human individuals. Here immunoSEQ multiplex PCR was the method, and the copy in TCRdb shows in-frame clones only, minus some. The sample holds 600,000 to 700,000 clones, 55% to 85% seen once. Sequenced sample: memory CD4+ T cells sorted from blood. Subset denoted: CD45RA-negative fraction. The origin of the receptors is a woman aged 25-40 years in good health.

This chain joins TRBV7-9 and TRBJ2-3; 8 bases are shared with TRBD2. Germline CDR1 is SEHNR and CDR2 is FQNEAQ (reference sequence). There are 17 residues in the CDR3. With V trimmed by 5 bases and J by 0 bases, 10 bases remained unmatched. Here the CDR3 DNA reads TGTGCCAGCAGCAGCAGCGGGAGTAGTGATAGCACAGATACGCAGTATTTT. Translating gives CASSSSGSSDSTDTQYF.

This clone has a handful of counts. The rearrangement links TRBV2 to TRBJ1-5, with 7 bases that match TRBD1. With V trimmed by 6 bases and J by 5 bases, 7 bases remained unmatched. Germline V CDR1 and CDR2: SNHLY, FYNNEI. The CDR3 spans 14 residues. The CDR3 is CASSPRDSYQPQHF. The CDR3, as DNA: TGTGCCAGCAGCCCCCGGGACAGCTATCAGCCCCAGCATTTT.